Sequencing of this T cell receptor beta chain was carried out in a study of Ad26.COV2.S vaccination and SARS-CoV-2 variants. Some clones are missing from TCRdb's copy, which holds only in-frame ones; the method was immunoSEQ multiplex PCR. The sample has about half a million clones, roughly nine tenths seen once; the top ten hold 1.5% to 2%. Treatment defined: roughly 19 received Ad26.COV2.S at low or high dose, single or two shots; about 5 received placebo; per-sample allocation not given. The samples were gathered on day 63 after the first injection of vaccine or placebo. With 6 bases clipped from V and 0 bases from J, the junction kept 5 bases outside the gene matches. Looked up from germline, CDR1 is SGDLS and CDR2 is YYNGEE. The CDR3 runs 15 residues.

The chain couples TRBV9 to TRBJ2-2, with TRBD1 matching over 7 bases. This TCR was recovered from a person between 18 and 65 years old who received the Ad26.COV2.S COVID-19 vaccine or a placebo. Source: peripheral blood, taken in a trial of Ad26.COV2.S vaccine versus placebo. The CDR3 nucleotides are TGTGCCAGCAAACCCGGGACAGCGAACACCGGGGAGCTGTTTTTT. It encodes CASKPGTANTGELFF.